This TCR beta chain was retrieved from a study of T cell repertoires in cytomegalovirus infection. Study in general: Indicated by public TCR beta signatures were CMV infection and matching HLA type. Study-wide points: What dominated the ex vivo response were HLA-C-restricted CMV-specific TCR beta clonotypes. Summed frequency of public TCR beta families distinguished CMV carriers with the relevant HLA.

Concerning this clonotype itself: What it recognizes is unknown. One base away lies a much larger clone, so this may be a sequencing read error.

This CDR3 contains 14 residues. The ends were cut back, 8 bases at V and 5 bases at J, with 18 bases in the middle. TCRdb reprocessed the reads via MiXCR and lists one record per CDR3 protein. The profile shows 500,000 or so distinct CDR3 sequences, about 15% of them singletons. The TCR sequence derives from a human donor in good health (CMV status not recorded). Some clones in this sample may be carry-over from other donors' samples. This chain connects TRBV7-1 to TRBJ2-5; no clear D gene. TRBV7-1 is sorted into the ORF group, with uncertain function. The sequenced sample consisted of CD8+ T cells from PBMCs. The CDR3 nucleotides are TGTGCCAGCCCATCCGGAACTAAAGACGAGACCCAGTACTTC. It yields the protein CASPSGTKDETQYF.